One sample yielded the 9 T cell receptor beta chains listed below, sequenced in a study of early T cells in non-severe SARS-CoV-2 infection. MiXCR, run by TCRdb on the 5' RACE reads, gives a single entry per CDR3 protein. The repertoire holds 45,000 to 55,000 distinct CDR3 sequences, around a tenth seen once, with roughly 8.3% in the top ten. The sample comprised whole blood. These receptors all stem from an adult who was a healthcare worker with PCR-confirmed SARS-CoV-2 infection or an uninfected control (not recorded which).

This clonotype occurred a few times. The chain recombines TRBV28 with TRBJ2-1; 7 bases are shared with TRBD2. Germline CDR1 reads MDHEN; CDR2 reads SYDVKM. Trimming at V came to 6 bases and at J to 6 bases, leaving 11 bases not matched to a gene. This CDR3 is built from 15 residues. CDR3 DNA: TGTGCCAGCAGCCTTCTCGGGCGGGGGAGCAATGAGCAGTTCTTC. Translating it yields CASSLLGRGSNEQFF.

This clonotype was picked up a small number of times. The chain couples TRBV14 to TRBJ2-1; D tentatively fits TRBD1 or TRBD2 (5 bases each). Trimming shortened V by 4 bases and J by 8 bases, and 15 bases separated the two germline ends. The germline CDR1 and CDR2 sequences are SGHDN and FVKESK. CDR3 length: 14 amino acids. The chain's CDR3 is CASSRDLPADEQFF. CDR3 coding DNA: TGTGCCAGCAGCCGGGACCTACCCGCCGATGAGCAGTTCTTC.

This clonotype has at least ten counts. As DNA, the CDR3 is TGTGCCAGCAGCCTTGACGACGGGGCCAACGTCCTGACTTTC. Its protein is CASSLDDGANVLTF. This sequence joins TRBV7-6 and TRBJ2-6; D gene unclear. From germline, CDR1 is SGHVS and CDR2 FNYEAQ. This CDR3 is 14 amino acids long. Trimming pared 5 bases from V and 4 bases from J, leaving 9 bases between.

This chain joins TRBV5-5 and TRBJ2-3; D may be TRBD2 (6 bases). CDR1 and CDR2 from the germline V gene are SGHKS and YYEKEE (reference sequence). Trimming pared 3 bases from V and 4 bases from J, leaving 12 bases between. The CDR3 totals 14 residues. CDR3 DNA: TGTGCCAGCAGCTGGGGGGTCAATGCAGATACGCAGTATTTT. Translating gives CASSWGVNADTQYF.

A few counts support this clonotype. The chain joins TRBV6-1 to TRBJ1-5; TRBD1 is a possible D gene (6 bases). Trimming removed 7 bases from V and 5 bases from J, with 15 bases in between. CDR1 and CDR2 (germline): MNHNS, SASEGT. There are 14 residues in the CDR3. The CDR3 nucleotides read TGTGCCAGCAAGGACAGATTGGGGTATCAGCCCCAGCATTTT. This encodes CASKDRLGYQPQHF.

The rearrangement joins TRBV15 to TRBJ2-1, with a weak D call TRBD2 (5 bases). CDR3 size: 15 residues. Trimming pared 0 bases from V and 3 bases from J, leaving 9 bases between. From germline, CDR1 is LNHNV and CDR2 YYDKDF (reference sequence). Here the CDR3 reads CATSRETGYYNEQFF. The CDR3 DNA reads TGTGCCACCAGCAGAGAAACGGGATACTACAATGAGCAGTTCTTC.

At least ten counts were recorded for this clonotype. The V gene is TRBV12-5, the J gene TRBJ2-1; D might be TRBD1 (5 bases). The CDR3 consists of 12 residues. V gave up 6 bases and J gave up 13 bases, with 16 bases separating them. CDR1 and CDR2 (germline): LGHNT, FRNRAP. The CDR3 sequence is CASGPPIGHQFF. CDR3 DNA: TGTGCTAGTGGACCGCCCATTGGACATCAGTTCTTC.

In its sample, this clonotype was seen many times. The chain employs TRBV27 and TRBJ1-1; 7 nucleotides line up with TRBD1. Germline V lookup: CDR1 MNHEY, CDR2 SMNVEV (reference sequence). Trimming took 2 bases from V and 2 from J; bases not matched to a gene: 2. The CDR3 length is 14 residues. For the CDR3, the DNA is TGTGCCAGCAGTTTACAGGGGGGAAACACTGAAGCTTTCTTT. This translates into CASSLQGGNTEAFF.

As for this clonotype: This may be a read error: a much more frequent sequence differs by one nucleotide. The chain combines TRBV5-1 with TRBJ2-7; TRBD2 matches 11 bases. Germline V gene lookup returns CDR1 SGHRS and CDR2 YFSETQ. The CDR3 totals 14 residues. The J segment lost 5 bases and the V segment lost 6 bases, leaving 7 bases of the junction unmatched. The CDR3 is CASTSTSGTHEQYF. In DNA, the CDR3 is TGCGCCAGCACCTCGACTAGCGGGACCCACGAGCAGTACTTC.